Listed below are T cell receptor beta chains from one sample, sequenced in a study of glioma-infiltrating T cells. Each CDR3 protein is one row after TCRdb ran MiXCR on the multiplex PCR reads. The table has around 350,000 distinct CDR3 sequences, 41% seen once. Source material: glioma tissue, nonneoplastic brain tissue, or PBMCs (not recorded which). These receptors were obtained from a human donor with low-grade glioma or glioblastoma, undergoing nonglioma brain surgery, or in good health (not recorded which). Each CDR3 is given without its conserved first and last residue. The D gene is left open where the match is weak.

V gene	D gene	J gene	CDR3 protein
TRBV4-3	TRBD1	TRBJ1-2	ASSLGQGGFNGYT
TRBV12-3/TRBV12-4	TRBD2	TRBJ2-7	ASSPGLAGVL
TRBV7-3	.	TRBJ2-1	ASSPTRGVNEQF
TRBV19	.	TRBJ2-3	ASRDFNSGPYTDTQY
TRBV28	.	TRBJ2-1	AIRRDQQF
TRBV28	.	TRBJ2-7	ASMRNYEQY
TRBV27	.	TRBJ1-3	ASSWSSGNTIY
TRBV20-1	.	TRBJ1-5	SASPGQSLQPQH
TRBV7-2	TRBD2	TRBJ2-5	ASSSGSPGQETQY
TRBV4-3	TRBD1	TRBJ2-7	ASSHRQGANNEQY
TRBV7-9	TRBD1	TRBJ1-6	ASALDRNNSPLH
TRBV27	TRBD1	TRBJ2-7	ASSSRDRRYYEQY
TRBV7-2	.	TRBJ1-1	ASSLRPPDTEAF
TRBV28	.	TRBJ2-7	ASNPGVGWTYEQY
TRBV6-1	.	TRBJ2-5	ASSPRAGTPRETQY
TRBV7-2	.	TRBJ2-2	ASSSRGGDTGELF
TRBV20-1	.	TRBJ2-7	SARQTGSSYEQY
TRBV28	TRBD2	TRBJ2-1	ASTSRLAGTNEQF
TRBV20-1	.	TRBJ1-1	SARPGGTEAF
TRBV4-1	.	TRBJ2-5	ASSQGVYVGETQY
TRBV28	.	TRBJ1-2	ASSLMRGLGYT
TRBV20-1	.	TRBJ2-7	SARPRDFIYEQY
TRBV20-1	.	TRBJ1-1	SARAGGSEAF
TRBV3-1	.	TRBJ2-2	ASSQGTGYTGELF
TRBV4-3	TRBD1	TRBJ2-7	ASSLDRRSSEQY
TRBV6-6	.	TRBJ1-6	ASSYGAGRSPLH
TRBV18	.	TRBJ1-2	ASSPGFDYGYT
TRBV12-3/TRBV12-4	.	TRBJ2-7	ASSSWESSYNEQS
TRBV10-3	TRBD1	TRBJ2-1	AISDPLGQGYNNEQF
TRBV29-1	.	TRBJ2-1	SVEEGLVGEQF
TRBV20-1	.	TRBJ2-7	SARILAGKATTYEQY
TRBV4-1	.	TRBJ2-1	ASSTLAEGPRDEQF
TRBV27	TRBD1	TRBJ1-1	ASTQTGGNTEAF
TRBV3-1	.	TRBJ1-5	ASSRRGESAQH
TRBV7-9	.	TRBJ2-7	ASSPVEGNYEQY
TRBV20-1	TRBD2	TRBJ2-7	SARAPGGLAYYEQY
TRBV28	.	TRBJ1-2	ASSLVGTSYGYT
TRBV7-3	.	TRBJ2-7	ASSADRFSGEQY
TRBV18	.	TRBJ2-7	ASSIQVISSEQY
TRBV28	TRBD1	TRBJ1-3	ATSPWDSLSGNTIY
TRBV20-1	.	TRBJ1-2	SAYGSLYGYT
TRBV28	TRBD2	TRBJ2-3	ASSSEGREVFTDTQY
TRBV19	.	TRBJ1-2	ASSIPRAGTNYGYT
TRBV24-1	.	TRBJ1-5	ATSDDRDHNQPQH
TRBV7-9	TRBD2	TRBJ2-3	ASSLSLAGGHTQY
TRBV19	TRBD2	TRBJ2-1	ASSILLAGPHNEQF
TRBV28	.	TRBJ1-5	ASSLGSLPQH
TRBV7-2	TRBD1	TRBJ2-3	ASSSSATGATFTQY
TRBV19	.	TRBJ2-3	ASSMENYPVPDTQY
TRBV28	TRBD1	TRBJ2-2	ASSPPTGLTGELF
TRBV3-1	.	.	ASSQDGSLRGSYEQY
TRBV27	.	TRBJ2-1	ASIDYLSYNEQF
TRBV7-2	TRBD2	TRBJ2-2	ASSFIAGAGTGELF
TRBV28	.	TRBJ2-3	ASSLLQGYSTDKKY
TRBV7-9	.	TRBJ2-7	ASSPSLTDPHYGQY
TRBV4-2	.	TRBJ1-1	ASSLEDTGWNTEAF
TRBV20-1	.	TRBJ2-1	SARPPGTSFYNEQF